The following is a T cell receptor beta chain sequence with its context. Its antigen remains unidentified. Both iRepertoire HTBI primers and Arm-PCR of CDR3 regions were used to build the TCR beta libraries. Via MiXCR, TCRdb re-called the multiplex PCR reads, giving one row per CDR3 protein. The top ten hold 7% to 9.5% of the sample, which has 450,000 or so distinct CDR3 sequences, around 20% seen once. This sample is drawn from a study of regulatory T cells in long-lasting Graves disease. Study-level findings and limits: Gene preferences differed: TRBV28, TRBJ1-2, TRBJ2-5 in persistent cases.

Time point specified: persistent/refractory GD, antithyroid drugs over 5 years with positive TRAb. RNA from PBMCs was the source of the TCR library. V gave up 2 bases and J gave up 2 bases, with 15 bases separating them. The CDR3 is 15 residues long. The germline V gene encodes CDR1 GTSNPN and CDR2 SVGIG (reference sequence). The V gene is TRBV30, the J gene TRBJ2-5, with D perhaps TRBD1 (5 bases). The clonotype comes from a female donor with Graves disease. Sequenced here: peripheral blood mononuclear cells (PBMCs), sampled when the disease was refractory, from a patient treated with antithyroid drugs. The chain's CDR3 is CAWSLGQGTQETQYF. DNA for the CDR3: TGTGCCTGGAGTTTAGGGCAGGGCACACAAGAGACCCAGTACTTC.